The 27 T cell receptor beta chains below were found in one sample sequenced in a study of identical twins. TCRdb called the 5' RACE reads again in MiXCR, with one record for every CDR3 protein. In the table there are some 500,000 distinct CDR3 sequences, around 15% of which are singletons. Separately, the same data were catalogued under a study of yellow fever vaccine responses in identical twins.

The sequenced sample was CD4+ T cells sorted from blood. The receptors derive from a woman aged 18 to 35 in good health.

This clonotype showed up just a few times. V is TRBV27 and J is TRBJ2-7; tentatively, D is TRBD2 (5 bases). CDR3 length: 15 residues. The V gene lost 5 bases and the J gene lost 0 bases, with 14 bases spanning the gap. Germline V CDR1 and CDR2: MNHEY, SMNVEV (reference sequence). CDR3 sequence: CASSADGRTSYEQYF. CDR3 sequence (DNA): TGTGCCAGCAGTGCCGATGGGAGAACCTCCTACGAGCAGTACTTC.

A few counts support this clonotype. The chain couples TRBV3-1 to TRBJ2-6; D is possibly TRBD1 or TRBD2 (5 bases each). This CDR3 has 18 amino acids. Trimming stripped 0 bases from V and 2 bases from J, with 14 bases between. The V gene's germline CDR1 is LGHDT and CDR2 YNNKEL (reference sequence). The CDR3 sequence: CASSQDLRWGTGANVLTF. The CDR3 nucleotides read TGTGCCAGCAGCCAAGACTTGCGGTGGGGGACTGGGGCCAACGTCCTGACTTTC.

This clonotype has more than one count but fewer than ten. This chain joins TRBV20-1 and TRBJ2-5; a weak D match, TRBD2 (5 bases). The CDR3 extends over 17 amino acids. The V gene's germline CDR1 is DFQATT and CDR2 SNEGSKA (reference sequence). V lost 0 bases and J lost 4, with 21 bases in between. The CDR3 bases are TGCAGTGCTAGAGATTCGAGCCCCCGGAGGCGTGGAGAGACCCAGTACTTC. This codes for CSARDSSPRRRGETQYF.

The chain is built from TRBV20-1 and TRBJ1-2; TRBD1 agrees at 7 bases. V lost 4 bases and J lost 2; bases outside the gene matches: 13. Per the germline V gene, CDR1 is DFQATT and CDR2 is SNEGSKA (reference sequence). This CDR3 region has 16 residues. The CDR3 sequence: CSATASGTAINYGYTF. CDR3 DNA: TGCAGTGCTACGGCATCGGGGACAGCGATCAACTATGGCTACACCTTC.

This clonotype was observed a handful of times. The chain has TRBV29-1 and TRBJ2-6, with D possibly matching TRBD2 (7 bases). In germline, CDR1 is SQVTM, CDR2 ANQGSEA. CDR3 size: 15 residues. The V end lost 4 bases, the J end lost 1 base, and 11 bases lay between the germline ends. Written as DNA, the CDR3 is TGCAGCGTTGGGGGGGGGCAATCTGGGGCCAACGTCCTGACTTTC. Protein: CSVGGGQSGANVLTF.

The V call is TRBV14, the J call TRBJ1-1; D call uncertain. V was clipped by 4 bases and J by 6 bases, with 21 bases between them. The germline V gene has CDR1 SGHDN and CDR2 FVKESK. The CDR3 length is 16 residues. In nucleotides, the CDR3 is TGTGCCAGCAGCCCTTCTCAATTTGGCGGCATCGCTGAAGCTTTCTTT. Amino acids: CASSPSQFGGIAEAFF. The whole variable domain, filled in from reference TRBV14 and TRBJ1-1, reads EAGVTQFPSHSVIEKGQTVTLRCDPISGHDNLYWYRRVMGKEIKFLLHFVKESKQDESGMPNNRFLAERTGGTYSTLKVQPAELEDSGVYFCASSPSQFGGIAEAFFGQGTRLTVV.

The chain couples TRBV20-1 to TRBJ2-4; D is uncertain. Germline assignment: CDR1 DFQATT and CDR2 SNEGSKA (reference sequence). Trimming removed 6 bases at V and 0 bases at J, with 9 bases between. The CDR3 sequence is 13 residues long. The CDR3 DNA reads as TGCAGTGCCATTTATCTAGCCAAAAACATTCAGTACTTC. This encodes CSAIYLAKNIQYF.

The table lists this clonotype with a few counts. This sequence joins TRBV7-8 and TRBJ2-3, with 13 positions matching TRBD2. This CDR3 is built from 20 residues. The V and J ends lost 1 base and 2 bases, in that order; junction bases with no gene match: 12. Germline loops: CDR1 SGHVS, CDR2 FQNEAQ. The CDR3 DNA reads as TGTGCCAGCAGCTTAGGGCGCCGGCAAGGGACTAGCGGGATCACAGATACGCAGTATTTT. This translates into CASSLGRRQGTSGITDTQYF.

The chain carries TRBV5-1 and TRBJ2-1; a weak D match, TRBD1 (7 bases). With 0 bases removed from V and 7 bases from J, the gap between germline ends came to 17 bases. Per the germline V gene, CDR1 is SGHRS and CDR2 is YFSETQ. The CDR3 runs 16 residues. The CDR3 loop reads CASSLVGGRGFNEQFF. The CDR3 nucleotides read TGCGCCAGCAGCTTGGTAGGGGGCCGGGGGTTTAATGAGCAGTTCTTC.

The V gene is TRBV6-2 or TRBV6-3, the J gene TRBJ2-7; D is ambiguous. The germline V gene has CDR1 MNHEY and CDR2 SVGEGT. This CDR3 is 13 amino acids long. Trimming removed 6 bases from V and 3 bases from J, with 12 bases in between. The CDR3, as DNA: TGTGCCAGCAGCCTGGACGGCTACTACGAGCAGTACTTC. Its translation is CASSLDGYYEQYF.

This clonotype has just a few counts. The chain employs TRBV12-3 or TRBV12-4 and TRBJ2-7, with D possibly being TRBD1 (6 bases). Trimming removed 5 bases at V and 6 bases at J, with 17 bases between. This CDR3 is built from 14 residues. CDR3 bases: TGTGCCAGCAGTCCCCAGGGGAAGTTACGCGAGCAGTACTTC. Protein: CASSPQGKLREQYF.

The genes are TRBV25-1 and TRBJ2-3, with D possibly being TRBD1 (5 bases). The V end was cut by 10 bases, the J end by 0 bases, with 11 bases between. The CDR3 loop spans 13 amino acids. In germline, CDR1 is MGHDK, CDR2 SYGVNS. The DNA of the CDR3 is TGTGCCACACGCAGGGTTAGCACAGATACGCAGTATTTT. Its translation is CATRRVSTDTQYF.

The V and J genes are TRBV7-3 and TRBJ2-1, with D perhaps TRBD2 (6 bases). Trimming stripped 2 bases from V and 6 bases from J, with 11 bases between. This CDR3 has 14 residues. CDR1 is SGHTA and CDR2 is FQGTGA in the germline V gene. CDR3 DNA sequence: TGTGCCAGCAGCTTACGGGGGAGCCTCAATGAGCAGTTCTTC. This codes for CASSLRGSLNEQFF. Based on the CDR3 plus reference TRBV7-3 and TRBJ2-1, the full variable domain is GAGVSQTPSNKVTEKGKYVELRCDPISGHTALYWYRQSLGQGPEFLIYFQGTGAADDSGLPNDRFFAVRPEGSVSTLKIQRTERGDSAVYLCASSLRGSLNEQFFGPGTRLTVL.

The V gene is TRBV15, the J gene TRBJ2-7, with 7 bases matching TRBD2. CDR1 and CDR2 from the germline V gene are LNHNV and YYDKDF (reference sequence). This CDR3 has 15 amino acids. Trimming at V came to 0 bases and at J to 6 bases, leaving 8 bases not matched to a gene. CDR3 region: CATSRDRVLAGEQYF. For the CDR3, the DNA is TGTGCCACCAGCAGAGATAGAGTGTTAGCGGGCGAGCAGTACTTC.

The J gene is TRBJ2-7, the V gene TRBV5-1, with a tentative D call TRBD1 (6 bases). Between the trimmed V and J ends, which lost 3 bases and 2 bases, there was a span of 12 bases. Per germline, CDR1 SGHRS and CDR2 YFSETQ. The CDR3 spans 14 residues. As DNA, the CDR3 is TGCGCCAGCAGCTCGACGGGACAAACCTACGAGCAGTACTTC. Its translation: CASSSTGQTYEQYF.

In this sample, this clonotype turned up a few times. This chain connects TRBV3-1 to TRBJ2-7; 7 bases align to TRBD2. V was clipped by 5 bases and J by 2 bases; unmatched bases: 6. CDR1 LGHDT and CDR2 YNNKEL come from the germline V gene (reference sequence). The CDR3 spans 14 residues. CDR3 region: CASSGRGGAYEQYF. CDR3 in DNA: TGTGCCAGCAGCGGGAGGGGCGGGGCCTACGAGCAGTACTTC.

This clonotype has just one count. The CDR3 DNA reads as TGTGCCAGCAGTCGATCAGGGGGCGAAGAAAAACTGTTTTTT. Protein: CASSRSGGEEKLFF. The chain uses TRBV7-6 and TRBJ1-4; 8 nucleotides align to TRBD1. Germline trimming cut 6 bases from V and 8 bases from J; bases unmatched to any gene: 8. Germline loops: CDR1 SGHVS, CDR2 FNYEAQ. The CDR3 runs to 14 residues.

This chain joins TRBV3-1 and TRBJ1-1; D call uncertain. V lost 2 bases and J 11 bases, leaving 12 bases between the germline ends. The V gene's germline CDR1 is LGHDT and CDR2 YNNKEL (reference sequence). This CDR3 is built from 12 residues. In nucleotides, the CDR3 is TGTGCCAGCAGCCAATGGCCTTGGGATGCTTTCTTT. It yields the protein CASSQWPWDAFF.

This chain uses TRBV13 with TRBJ2-4; the D gene is possibly TRBD2 (5 bases). V lost 5 bases and J 1 base, leaving 27 bases between the germline ends. Germline V gene sequence: CDR1 PRHDT, CDR2 FYEKMQ (reference sequence). The CDR3 runs 20 residues. The CDR3 region has the DNA TGTGCCAGCAGCCTGATTCGCACTGGAGTAAGCACGGGGGCCAAAAACATTCAGTACTTC. Protein sequence: CASSLIRTGVSTGAKNIQYF.

This clonotype was recorded a few times. This rearrangement joins TRBV6-5 to TRBJ1-6; 10 positions agree with TRBD1. The CDR3 consists of 14 residues. The junction had 4 bases not matched to a gene; V was cut back by 5 bases and J by 9 bases. Germline V lookup: CDR1 MNHEY, CDR2 SVGAGI. The CDR3 spells CASSNRDRGSPLHF. DNA for the CDR3: TGTGCCAGCAGTAACCGGGACAGGGGTTCACCCCTCCACTTT.

This clonotype was seen a handful of times. The gene calls are TRBV7-6 and TRBJ1-2; D is unresolved. Trimming removed 6 bases from V and 8 bases from J, with 4 bases in between. The germline CDR1 and CDR2 sequences are SGHVS and FNYEAQ. The CDR3 spans 9 residues. The CDR3 reads CASRTGYTF. DNA for the CDR3: TGTGCCAGCAGAACGGGCTACACCTTC. The full variable domain, in which reference TRBV7-6 and TRBJ1-2 provide the parts outside the CDR3, is GAGVSQSPRYKVTKRGQDVALRCDPISGHVSLYWYRQALGQGPEFLTYFNYEAQQDKSGLPNDRFSAERPEGSISTLTIQRTEQRDSAMYRCASRTGYTFGSGTRLTVV.

The gene calls are TRBV29-1 and TRBJ1-1; 7 nucleotides line up with TRBD1. V was clipped by 4 bases and J by 5 bases; unmatched bases: 13. Germline CDR1 reads SQVTM; CDR2 reads ANQGSEA. There are 15 residues in the CDR3. CDR3 coding DNA: TGCAGCGTTGGGCTAAGTAGGGGGCTGGTAACTGAAGCTTTCTTT. Translation: CSVGLSRGLVTEAFF.

This clonotype came up a few times. The rearrangement uses TRBV20-1 and TRBJ2-7, with TRBD1 matching 11 bases. Germline trimming cut 3 bases from V and 4 bases from J; bases unmatched to any gene: 5. Germline CDR1 and CDR2: DFQATT and SNEGSKA (reference sequence). The CDR3 runs to 14 residues. CDR3 sequence (DNA): TGCAGTGCTAGCCGGGACAGGGGGAAGTACGAGCAGTACTTC. It is translated as CSASRDRGKYEQYF.

This clonotype was picked up many times. V is TRBV10-3 and J is TRBJ1-4, with D uncertain. The V gene's germline CDR1 is ENHRY and CDR2 SYGVKD. V was trimmed by 7 bases and J by 0 bases, leaving 12 bases between them. The CDR3 runs to 15 residues. This CDR3 reads CAIKGRLATNEKLFF. In nucleotides, the CDR3 is TGTGCCATCAAAGGGAGACTTGCAACTAATGAAAAACTGTTTTTT.

The chain uses TRBV12-3 or TRBV12-4 and TRBJ2-5, with a tentative D call TRBD2 (6 bases). V lost 5 bases, J lost 5 bases, and 15 bases lay in between. This CDR3 has 14 residues. CDR3 DNA sequence: TGTGCCAGCAGTCCCCGGAGGGCGGGGGAGACCCAGTACTTC. As protein: CASSPRRAGETQYF.

CDR3 nucleotides: TGTGCCAGCAGCCAAGGACCGGGGGGGAGGACAGATACGCAGTATTTT. This sequence encodes CASSQGPGGRTDTQYF. The chain uses TRBV3-1 and TRBJ2-3; 8 bases agree with TRBD2. The CDR3 loop spans 16 amino acids. Germline-derived CDR1 and CDR2 are LGHDT and YNNKEL (reference sequence). The V gene end was trimmed by 1 base and the J gene end by 3 bases; junction bases not matched to a gene: 6.

The chain couples TRBV5-1 to TRBJ2-1; 8 positions match TRBD2. This CDR3 has 17 residues. V gave up 3 bases and J gave up 2 bases; unmatched junction bases: 10. Germline V gene lookup returns CDR1 SGHRS and CDR2 YFSETQ. The chain's CDR3 is CASSSAMGGGTYNEQFF. CDR3 DNA: TGCGCCAGCAGCTCAGCTATGGGCGGGGGGACCTACAATGAGCAGTTCTTC.